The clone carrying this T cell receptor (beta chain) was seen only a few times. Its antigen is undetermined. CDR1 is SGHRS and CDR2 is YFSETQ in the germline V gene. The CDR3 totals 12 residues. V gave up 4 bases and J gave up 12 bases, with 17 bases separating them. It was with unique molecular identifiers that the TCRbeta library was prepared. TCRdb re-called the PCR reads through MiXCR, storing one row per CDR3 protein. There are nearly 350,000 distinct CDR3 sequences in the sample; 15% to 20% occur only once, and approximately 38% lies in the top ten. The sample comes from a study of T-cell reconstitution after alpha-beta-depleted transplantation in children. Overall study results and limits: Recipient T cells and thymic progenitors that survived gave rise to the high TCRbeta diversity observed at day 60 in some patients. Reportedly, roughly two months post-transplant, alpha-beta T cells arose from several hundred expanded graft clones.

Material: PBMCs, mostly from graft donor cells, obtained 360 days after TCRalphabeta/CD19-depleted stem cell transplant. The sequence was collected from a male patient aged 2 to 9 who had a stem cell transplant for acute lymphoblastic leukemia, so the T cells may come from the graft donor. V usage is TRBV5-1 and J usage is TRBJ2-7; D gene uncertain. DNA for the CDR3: TGCGCCAGCAGCCCCCAGCCCGGACCGATGTACTTC. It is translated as CASSPQPGPMYF.